A selection of T cell receptor beta chains follows, all from one sample in a study of blood T cell repertoires in COVID-19. Data came from immunoSEQ multiplex PCR; TCRdb stores just in-frame clones and leaves some out. The table shows about 200,000 clones, with about four fifths occurring only once. Sequenced input: PBMCs or T cells enriched from blood (not recorded which). These TCRs come from a man aged 40-50 years who had recovered from COVID-19. The CDR3 runs from the conserved cysteine through the conserved F or W. Fields, in order: J gene, clone size, D gene, V gene, CDR3 DNA, CDR3 protein. The D gene is left open where the match is weak. The size of a clone is reported for some rows only, either as once, few or many, or as a class for expanded clones.

TRBJ2-1	.	TRBD1	TRBV9	TGTGCCAGCAGCGTTAGCGGACAGGGTGGCAATGAGCAGTTCTTC	CASSVSGQGGNEQFF
TRBJ1-4	once	TRBD1	TRBV4-1	TGCGCCAGCAGCTTGGCGGTAAGGGACAGGGGGGAAAAACTGTTTTTT	CASSLAVRDRGEKLFF
TRBJ2-5	.	.	TRBV2	TGTGCCAGCAGTGAACGGCGGAAAGAGACCCAGTACTTC	CASSERRKETQYF
TRBJ2-5	.	TRBD2	TRBV10-1	TGCGCCAGCAGTGGGGTAGCGGGGTCGAGGCAAGAGACCCAGTACTTC	CASSGVAGSRQETQYF
TRBJ1-3	.	.	TRBV4-2	TGTGCCAGCAGCCCTTGGCGCGGTAGCGAAAGCTCTGGAAACACCATATATTTT	CASSPWRGSESSGNTIYF
TRBJ2-7	.	TRBD1	TRBV6-5	TGTGCCAGCAGTTACTTTACAGGGGTTGACGAGCAGTACTTC	CASSYFTGVDEQYF
TRBJ1-2	.	.	TRBV30	TGTGCCTTCAGGGAGGTTAACTATGGCTACACCTTC	CAFREVNYGYTF
TRBJ2-3	few	TRBD2	TRBV4-3	TGCGCCAGCAGCCCTTACAGCGGGGGGGCCGTAGATACGCAGTATTTT	CASSPYSGGAVDTQYF
TRBJ1-2	.	TRBD1	TRBV7-2	TGTGCCAGCAGCCCGACGGGACAGGGGATCGTCTACACCTTC	CASSPTGQGIVYTF
TRBJ1-1	.	.	TRBV27	TGTGCCAGCAGTTTATCGGGAGTCTTCACTGAAGCTTTCTTT	CASSLSGVFTEAFF
TRBJ2-3	.	TRBD2	TRBV5-1	TGCGCCAGCAGCTTGAACCCCCAGCGGGGGAGGTCAGATACGCAGTATTTT	CASSLNPQRGRSDTQYF
TRBJ1-1	.	.	TRBV9	TGTGCCAGCACCAGGATAAACACTGAAGCTTTCTTT	CASTRINTEAFF